This T cell receptor (beta chain) is drawn from a study of vaccination effects on CD4 cells after COVID-19. ViraFEST assay sequencing came after antigen-specific CD4+ T cells were expanded with viral peptide pools. Between days 10 and 11 of culture, CD4+ T cells were separated out. Vaccinees lacked prior SARS-CoV-2 infection and tested negative for nucleocapsid antibodies. Each well held 1.5 million to 2.5 million PBMC cultured with about 9.9 ug/ml peptides and 7.5 to 10 IU/ml IL-2. Data came from immunoSEQ multiplex PCR; TCRdb stores just in-frame clones and leaves some out. The data contain about 73,000 clones, more than 60% of them singletons. Note on this clone: What it recognizes is unknown.

The source material was CD4+ T cells from PBMCs cultured with SARS-CoV-2 spike peptides, sampled before COVID-19 vaccination. The clonotype was recovered from a human donor who received a COVID-19 vaccine.

The CDR3 sequence: CASSSLSSYNSPLHF. The CDR3 DNA reads as TGTGCCAGCAGCTCTCTAAGCTCCTATAATTCACCCCTCCACTTT. The chain recombines TRBV7-2 with TRBJ1-6, with D hard to call. CDR3 length equals 15 residues. Germline V lookup: CDR1 SGHTA, CDR2 FQGNSA. With 4 bases removed from V and 0 bases from J, the gap between germline ends came to 7 bases.